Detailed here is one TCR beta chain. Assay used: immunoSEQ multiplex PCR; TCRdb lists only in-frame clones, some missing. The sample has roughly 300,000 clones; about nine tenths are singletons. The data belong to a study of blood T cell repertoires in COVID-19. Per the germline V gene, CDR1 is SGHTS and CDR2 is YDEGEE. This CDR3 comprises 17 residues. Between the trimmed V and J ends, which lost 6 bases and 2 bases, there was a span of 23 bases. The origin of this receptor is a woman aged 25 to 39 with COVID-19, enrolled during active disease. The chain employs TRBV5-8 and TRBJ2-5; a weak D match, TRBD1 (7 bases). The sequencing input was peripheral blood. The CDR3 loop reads CASTLFVGAGGQETQYF. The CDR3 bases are TGTGCCAGCACCCTCTTCGTCGGGGCAGGGGGGCAAGAGACCCAGTACTTC.